This T cell receptor (beta chain) came from a study of beta chain features in type 1 diabetes. Study-level findings and limits: More deletions and fewer insertions at VDJ junctions were found in patients with type 1 diabetes.

Since all of the isolated RNA was reverse transcribed, expressed TCRB transcripts were what got sequenced. Sequenced by immunoSEQ multiplex PCR; TCRdb stores in-frame clones only, minus some. The table shows over 700,000 clones, with 17% occurring only once. As to this clone: Its target is unknown. The sample carries other DNA sequences with the same CDR3.

The V gene lost 0 bases and the J gene lost 0 bases, with 5 bases spanning the gap. CDR1 is SGHRS and CDR2 is YFSETQ in the germline V gene. This CDR3 spans 14 amino acids. Source material: naive CD4+ T cells from blood. The V call is TRBV5-1, the J call TRBJ2-3; no definite D call. The source is a young woman in good health. This chain's CDR3 is CASSLGPSTDTQYF. DNA of the CDR3: TGCGCCAGCAGCTTGGGGCCTAGCACAGATACGCAGTATTTT.